The rows below give T cell receptor beta chains drawn from one sample of a study of T cell responses to AZD1222 COVID-19 vaccine. Sequencing was performed with immunoSEQ multiplex PCR; in TCRdb, only in-frame clones are kept and a portion is missing. Among under 150,000 clones, 90% to 95% were seen once, and the ten largest hold 1.5% to 2%. Specimen: peripheral blood, collected on day 0 of AZD1222 vaccination. The receptors originated from an adult in good health. CDR3s leave out the opening cysteine and the closing phenylalanine or tryptophan. The order of the fields is CDR3 length, J gene, clone size, V gene, CDR3 protein. Where a row states a size, it is once, few, many or the class of an expanded clone; other rows omit it.

13 TRBJ1-2 . TRBV5-6 ASSSGAGVDYGYT
11 TRBJ2-2 . TRBV19 ASSIAGYRELF
13 TRBJ2-7 . TRBV19 ASSTLGGKTYEQY
11 TRBJ1-2 . TRBV14 ASSLRDRRGYT
12 TRBJ1-6 . TRBV5-6 ASSEGSYNSPLH
12 TRBJ1-1 . TRBV19 ASSMTGYNTEAF
7 TRBJ1-2 . TRBV20-1 SARFPYT
10 TRBJ2-1 . TRBV12-3/TRBV12-4 ASSLMGYEQF
13 TRBJ2-6 once TRBV27 ATRLGGAGANVLT
15 TRBJ2-3 once TRBV27 ASWPQGTSGRILTQY
11 TRBJ2-7 . TRBV12-3/TRBV12-4 ASSFFPPYEQY
11 TRBJ2-7 . TRBV29-1 SVAQRGTYEQY
14 TRBJ1-3 . TRBV5-1 ASSSAGDFSGNTIY
13 TRBJ1-3 . TRBV7-6 ASSRAAGGGNTIY
13 TRBJ2-1 once TRBV29-1 SCVGRLAIANEQF
13 TRBJ1-2 . TRBV11-2 ASSRGGERDYGYT
12 TRBJ1-3 once TRBV7-8 ASGGGRTGNTIY
13 TRBJ1-5 . TRBV27 ASSPSAYSNQPQH
12 TRBJ1-1 . TRBV6-4 ASRPGTGGTEAF
9 TRBJ1-3 . TRBV30 ASPSGNTIY
12 TRBJ2-7 . TRBV20-1 SASGLAGDYEQY
14 TRBJ2-1 . TRBV15 ATTENDRGRGNEQF
13 TRBJ1-5 . TRBV11-2 ASSPDRDGNQPQH
12 TRBJ1-1 . TRBV10-3 AISVGGQNTEAF
10 TRBJ1-1 once TRBV30 AWGQSTLEAF
12 TRBJ1-5 . TRBV2 ASSVDRLNQPQH
11 TRBJ2-7 . TRBV6-4 ATPEKGIYEQY
14 TRBJ2-7 . TRBV5-1 ASSWTPPTGPYEQY
15 TRBJ2-6 . TRBV6-4 ASSDSTSSSGANVLT
11 TRBJ1-2 . TRBV12-3/TRBV12-4 ASSLAGDYGYT
13 TRBJ1-1 . TRBV10-3 AISRSGPAHTEAF
10 TRBJ1-6 . TRBV5-4 ASSLDNSPLH
14 TRBJ1-6 once TRBV28 ASSLTGSSYNSPLH
14 TRBJ2-3 . TRBV11-1 ASSLVARGGTDTQY
17 TRBJ2-1 . TRBV5-6 ASSSWRKGGTAEGNEQF
10 TRBJ1-1 . TRBV5-4 ASGAGNTEAF
12 TRBJ2-3 . TRBV6-4 ASSASDGTDTQY
11 TRBJ1-2 . TRBV5-6 ASTFEGAGGYT
15 TRBJ2-1 . TRBV24-1 ATSDLSRGFGHNEQF
13 TRBJ2-7 . TRBV10-1 ASSEQRTGTYEQY
14 TRBJ2-1 . TRBV18 ASSPRGGTSLPEQF
11 TRBJ1-2 . TRBV7-8 ASSETPVYGYT
13 TRBJ1-2 . TRBV9 ASSPGTGENYGYT
13 TRBJ1-2 . TRBV7-2 ASSLDWGQNYGYT
13 TRBJ2-5 few TRBV9 ASSVGQGAIETQY
13 TRBJ2-3 . TRBV6-5 ASSYPTFRTDTQY
12 TRBJ1-4 few TRBV14 ASSQEPLGEKLF
13 TRBJ1-1 once TRBV25-1 ASSEPTGRGTEAF
11 TRBJ2-5 . TRBV7-2 ASSLGGGETQY
13 TRBJ1-6 . TRBV28 ASSLVGEVDSPLH
11 TRBJ2-7 . TRBV13 ASSQGGFYEQY
10 TRBJ1-1 . TRBV7-2 ASSLVSTGAF
12 TRBJ1-5 . TRBV6-5 ASSYSYSNQPQH
9 TRBJ1-5 few TRBV12-3/TRBV12-4 ASSYGQPQH
11 TRBJ2-1 . TRBV4-3 ASSHLSANEQF
11 TRBJ1-1 . TRBV5-1 ASSSPSNTEAF
11 TRBJ2-7 . TRBV5-6 ASSLRITGEQY
11 TRBJ2-5 . TRBV7-9 ASSFYDQETQY
9 TRBJ1-1 . TRBV30 AWSRRPEAF
11 TRBJ1-1 . TRBV7-2 ASSRAARPEAF